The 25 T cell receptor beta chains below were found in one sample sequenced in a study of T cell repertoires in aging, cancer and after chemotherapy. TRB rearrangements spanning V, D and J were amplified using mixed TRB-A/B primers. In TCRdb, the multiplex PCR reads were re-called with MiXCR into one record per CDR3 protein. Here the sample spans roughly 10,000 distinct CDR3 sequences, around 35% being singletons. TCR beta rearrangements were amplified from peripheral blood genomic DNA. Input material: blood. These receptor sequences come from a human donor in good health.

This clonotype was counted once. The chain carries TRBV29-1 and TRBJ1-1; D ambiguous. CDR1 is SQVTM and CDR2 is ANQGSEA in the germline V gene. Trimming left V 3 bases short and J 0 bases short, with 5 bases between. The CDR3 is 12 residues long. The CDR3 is CSVDGMNTEAFF. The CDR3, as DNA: TGCAGCGTTGATGGGATGAACACTGAAGCTTTCTTT.

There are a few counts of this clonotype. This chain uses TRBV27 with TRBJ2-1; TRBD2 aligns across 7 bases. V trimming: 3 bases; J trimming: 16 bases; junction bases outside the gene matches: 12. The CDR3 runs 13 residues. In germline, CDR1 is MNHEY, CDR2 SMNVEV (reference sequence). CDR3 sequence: CASSLTSINEFFF. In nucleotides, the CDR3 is TGTGCCAGCAGTTTGACTAGCATAAACGAATTTTTCTTC.

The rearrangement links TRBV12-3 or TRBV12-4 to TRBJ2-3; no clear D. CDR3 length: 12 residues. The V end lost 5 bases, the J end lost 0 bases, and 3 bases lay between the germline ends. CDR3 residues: CASSLSTDTQYF. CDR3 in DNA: TGTGCCAGCAGTCTCAGCACAGATACGCAGTATTTT.

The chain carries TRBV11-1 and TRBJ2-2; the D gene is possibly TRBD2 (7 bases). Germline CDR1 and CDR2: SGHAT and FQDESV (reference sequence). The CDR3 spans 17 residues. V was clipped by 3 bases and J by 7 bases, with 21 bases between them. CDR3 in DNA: TGTGCCAGCAGCTTCTTCGGGGGGCAGGGTAGTTACGGGGAGCTGTTTTTT. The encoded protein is CASSFFGGQGSYGELFF.

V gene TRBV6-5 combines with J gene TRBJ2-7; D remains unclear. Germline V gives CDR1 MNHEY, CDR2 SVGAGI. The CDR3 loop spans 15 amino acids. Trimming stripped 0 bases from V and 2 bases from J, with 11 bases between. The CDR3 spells CASSYSSSPTYEQYF. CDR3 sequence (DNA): TGTGCCAGCAGTTACTCGAGCTCTCCTACCTACGAGCAGTACTTC.

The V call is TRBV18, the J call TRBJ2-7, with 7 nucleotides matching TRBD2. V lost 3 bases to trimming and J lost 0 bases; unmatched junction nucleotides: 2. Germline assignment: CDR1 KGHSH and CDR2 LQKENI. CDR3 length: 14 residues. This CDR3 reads CASSPGTTSYEQYF. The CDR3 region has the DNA TGTGCCAGCTCACCCGGGACTACCTCCTACGAGCAGTACTTC.

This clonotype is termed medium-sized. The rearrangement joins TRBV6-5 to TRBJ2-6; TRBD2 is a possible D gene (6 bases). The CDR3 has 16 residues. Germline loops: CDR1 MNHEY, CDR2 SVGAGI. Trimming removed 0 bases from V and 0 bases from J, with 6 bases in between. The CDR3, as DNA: TGTGCCAGCAGTTACTCTAGCGGCTCTGGGGCCAACGTCCTGACTTTC. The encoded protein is CASSYSSGSGANVLTF.

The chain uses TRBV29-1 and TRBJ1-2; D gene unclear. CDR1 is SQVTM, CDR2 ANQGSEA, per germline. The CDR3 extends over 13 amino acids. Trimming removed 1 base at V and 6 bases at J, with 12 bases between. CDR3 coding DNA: TGCAGCGTTGAAGCCCCTAAAGCGGATGGCTACACCTTC. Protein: CSVEAPKADGYTF.

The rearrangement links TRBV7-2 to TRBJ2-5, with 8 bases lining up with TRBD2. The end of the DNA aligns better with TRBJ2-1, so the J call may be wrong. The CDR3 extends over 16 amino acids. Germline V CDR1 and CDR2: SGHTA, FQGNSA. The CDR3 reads CASSGGGGRSYNEQFF. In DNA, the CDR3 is TGTGCCAGCAGCGGCGGGGGCGGGAGGTCCTACAATGAGCAGTTCTTC.

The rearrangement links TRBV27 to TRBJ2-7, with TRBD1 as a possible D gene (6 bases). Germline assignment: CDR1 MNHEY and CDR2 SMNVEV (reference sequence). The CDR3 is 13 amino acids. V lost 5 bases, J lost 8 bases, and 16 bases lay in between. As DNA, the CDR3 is TGTGCCAGCAGTCCCGGGGTCCAGGGGCAGCAGTACTTC. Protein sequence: CASSPGVQGQQYF.

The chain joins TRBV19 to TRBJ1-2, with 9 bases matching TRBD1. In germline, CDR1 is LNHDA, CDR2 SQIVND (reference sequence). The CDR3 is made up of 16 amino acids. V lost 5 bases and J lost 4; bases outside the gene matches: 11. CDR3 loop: CASSLHRDRAPYGYTF. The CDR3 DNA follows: TGTGCCAGTAGTCTTCACCGGGACAGGGCTCCCTATGGCTACACCTTC.

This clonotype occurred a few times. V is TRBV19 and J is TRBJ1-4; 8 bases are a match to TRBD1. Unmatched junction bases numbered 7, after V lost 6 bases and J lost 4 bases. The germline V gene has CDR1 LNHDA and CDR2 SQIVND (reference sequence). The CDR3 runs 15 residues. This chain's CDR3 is CASSPGQGHNEKLFF. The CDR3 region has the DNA TGTGCCAGTAGCCCCGGACAGGGACATAATGAAAAACTGTTTTTT.

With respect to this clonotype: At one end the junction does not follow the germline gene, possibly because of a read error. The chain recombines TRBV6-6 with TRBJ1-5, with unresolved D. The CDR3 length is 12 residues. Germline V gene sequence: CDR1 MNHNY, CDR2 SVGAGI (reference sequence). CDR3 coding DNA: TGTGCCAGCAGTTCGGGCAATCAGCCACAGCATTTT. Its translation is CASSSGNQPQHF.

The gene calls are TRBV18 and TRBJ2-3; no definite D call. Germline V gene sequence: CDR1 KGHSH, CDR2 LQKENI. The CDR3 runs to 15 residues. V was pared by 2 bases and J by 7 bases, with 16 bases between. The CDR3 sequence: CASSPSAAHSYTQYF. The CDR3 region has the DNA TGTGCCAGCTCACCATCCGCGGCTCACAGTTATACGCAGTATTTT.

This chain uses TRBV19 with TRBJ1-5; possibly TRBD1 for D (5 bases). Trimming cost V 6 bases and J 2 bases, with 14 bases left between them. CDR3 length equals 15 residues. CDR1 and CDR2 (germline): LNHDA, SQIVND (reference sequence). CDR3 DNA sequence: TGTGCCAGTAGCCGGGGGGAGTGGGGCAATCAGCCCCAGCATTTT. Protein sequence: CASSRGEWGNQPQHF.

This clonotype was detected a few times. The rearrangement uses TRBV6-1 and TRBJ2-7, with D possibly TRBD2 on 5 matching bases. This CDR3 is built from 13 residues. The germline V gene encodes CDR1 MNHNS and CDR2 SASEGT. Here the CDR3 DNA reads TGTGCAAGTTTGGAGGACCAGTTCTACGAGCAGTACTTC. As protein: CASLEDQFYEQYF.

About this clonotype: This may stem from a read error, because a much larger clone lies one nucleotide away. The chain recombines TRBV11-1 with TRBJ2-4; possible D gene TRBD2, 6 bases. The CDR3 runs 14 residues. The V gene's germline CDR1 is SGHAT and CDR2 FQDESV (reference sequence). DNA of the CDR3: TGTGTCAGCAGCTTAGCGGCGGGTTCTGACATTCAGTACTTC. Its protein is CVSSLAAGSDIQYF.

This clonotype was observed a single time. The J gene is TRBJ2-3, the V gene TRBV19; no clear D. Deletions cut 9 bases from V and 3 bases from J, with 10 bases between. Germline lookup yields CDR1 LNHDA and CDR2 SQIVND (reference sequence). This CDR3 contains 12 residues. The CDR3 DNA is TGTGCCAGCCAGGTAGTTACAGATACGCAGTATTTT. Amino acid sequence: CASQVVTDTQYF. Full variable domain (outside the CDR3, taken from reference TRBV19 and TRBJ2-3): DGGITQSPKYLFRKEGQNVTLSCEQNLNHDAMYWYRQDPGQGLRLIYYSQIVNDFQKGDIAEGYSVSREKKESFPLTVTSAQKNPTAFYLCASQVVTDTQYFGPGTRLTVL.

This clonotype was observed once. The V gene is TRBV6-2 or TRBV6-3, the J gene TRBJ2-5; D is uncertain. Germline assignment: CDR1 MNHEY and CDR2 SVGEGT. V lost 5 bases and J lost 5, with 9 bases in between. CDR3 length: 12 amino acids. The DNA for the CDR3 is TGTGCCAGCAGTGCATTTAGGGAGACCCAGTACTTC. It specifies CASSAFRETQYF.

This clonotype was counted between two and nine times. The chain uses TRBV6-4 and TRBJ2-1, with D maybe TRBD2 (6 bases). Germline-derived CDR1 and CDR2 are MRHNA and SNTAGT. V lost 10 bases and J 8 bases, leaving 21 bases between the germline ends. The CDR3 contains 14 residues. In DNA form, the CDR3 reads TGTGCCACCCTGGAGGGTCGGGGATGGGATGAGCAGTTCTTC. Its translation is CATLEGRGWDEQFF.

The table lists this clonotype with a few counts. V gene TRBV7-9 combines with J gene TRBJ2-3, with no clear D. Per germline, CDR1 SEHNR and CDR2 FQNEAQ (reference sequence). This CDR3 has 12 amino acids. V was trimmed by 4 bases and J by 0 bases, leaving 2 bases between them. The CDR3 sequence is CASSWSTDTQYF. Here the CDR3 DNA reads TGTGCCAGCAGCTGGAGCACAGATACGCAGTATTTT.

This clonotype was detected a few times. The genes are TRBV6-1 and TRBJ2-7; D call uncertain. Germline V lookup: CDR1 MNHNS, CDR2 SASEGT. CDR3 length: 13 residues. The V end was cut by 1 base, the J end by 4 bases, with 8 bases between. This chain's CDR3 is CASSEGPKYEQYF. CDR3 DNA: TGTGCCAGCAGTGAAGGCCCCAAGTACGAGCAGTACTTC.

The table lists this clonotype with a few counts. CDR3 sequence reads: CASSLASSGSRVEQFF. In nucleotides, the CDR3 is TGTGCCAGCAGCTTGGCCTCCAGCGGGAGTCGGGTAGAGCAGTTCTTC. The gene calls are TRBV5-4 and TRBJ2-1, with 8 bases identical to TRBD2. The CDR3 runs to 16 residues. Trimming removed 0 bases from V and 10 bases from J; junction bases left unmatched: 12. Germline lookup yields CDR1 SGHNT and CDR2 YYREEE (reference sequence).

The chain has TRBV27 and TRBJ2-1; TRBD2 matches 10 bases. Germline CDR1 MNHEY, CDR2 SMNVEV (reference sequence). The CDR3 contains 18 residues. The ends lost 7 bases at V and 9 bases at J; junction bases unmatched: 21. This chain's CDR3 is CASIRRRILAGAWGEQFF. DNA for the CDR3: TGTGCCAGCATCCGACGGCGAATTCTAGCGGGAGCGTGGGGTGAGCAGTTCTTC.

Here the CDR3 reads CASSYRGRDTEAFF. Written as DNA, the CDR3 is TGTGCCAGCAGTTACAGGGGGCGAGACACTGAAGCTTTCTTT. V and J are TRBV6-5 and TRBJ1-1; 7 bases are shared with TRBD1. This CDR3 has 14 amino acids. V shed 2 bases, J shed 3 bases, and the junction held 3 bases outside the gene matches. The germline V gene has CDR1 MNHEY and CDR2 SVGAGI.